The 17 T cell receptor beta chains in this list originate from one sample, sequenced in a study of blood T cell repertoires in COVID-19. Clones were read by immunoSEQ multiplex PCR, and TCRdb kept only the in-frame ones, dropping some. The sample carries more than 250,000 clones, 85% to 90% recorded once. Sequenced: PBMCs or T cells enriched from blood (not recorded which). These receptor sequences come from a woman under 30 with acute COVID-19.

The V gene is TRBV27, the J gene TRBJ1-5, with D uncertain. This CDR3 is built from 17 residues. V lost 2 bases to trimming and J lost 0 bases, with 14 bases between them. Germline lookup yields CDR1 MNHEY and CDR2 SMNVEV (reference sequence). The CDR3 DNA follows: TGTGCCAGCAGTTTAACAGCCGCGGGTTCTAGCAATCAGCCCCAGCATTTT. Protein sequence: CASSLTAAGSSNQPQHF.

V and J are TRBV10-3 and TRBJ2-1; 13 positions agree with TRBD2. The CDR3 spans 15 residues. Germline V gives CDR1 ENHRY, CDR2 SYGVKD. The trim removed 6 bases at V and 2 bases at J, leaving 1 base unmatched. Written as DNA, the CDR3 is TGTGCCATCAGCACTAGCGGGAGGGCCTACAATGAGCAGTTCTTC. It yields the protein CAISTSGRAYNEQFF.

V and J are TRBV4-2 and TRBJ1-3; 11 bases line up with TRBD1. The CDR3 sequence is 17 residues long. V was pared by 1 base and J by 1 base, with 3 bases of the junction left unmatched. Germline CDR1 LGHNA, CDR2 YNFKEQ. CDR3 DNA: TGTGCCAGCAGCCAAGGGGACAGGGGGGATTCTGGAAACACCATATATTTT. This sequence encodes CASSQGDRGDSGNTIYF.

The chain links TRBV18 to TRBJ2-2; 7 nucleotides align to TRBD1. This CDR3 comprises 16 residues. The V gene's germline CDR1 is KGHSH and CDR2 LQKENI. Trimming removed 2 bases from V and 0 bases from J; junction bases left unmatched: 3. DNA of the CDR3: TGTGCCAGCTCACCAAAGGGGGCCCCGAACACCGGGGAGCTGTTTTTT. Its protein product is CASSPKGAPNTGELFF.

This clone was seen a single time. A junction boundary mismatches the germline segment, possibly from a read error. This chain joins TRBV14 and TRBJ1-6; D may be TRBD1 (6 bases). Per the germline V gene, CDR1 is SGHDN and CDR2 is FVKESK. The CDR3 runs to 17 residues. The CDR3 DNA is TGTGCCAGCAGCCTTAACCGGTACGGGACATATAGTTCACCCCTCCACTTT. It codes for CASSLNRYGTYSSPLHF.

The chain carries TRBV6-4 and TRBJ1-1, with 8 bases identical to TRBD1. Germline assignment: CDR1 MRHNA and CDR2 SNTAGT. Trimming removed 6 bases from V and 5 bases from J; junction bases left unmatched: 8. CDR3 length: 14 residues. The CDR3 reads CASSPDRDRTEAFF. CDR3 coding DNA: TGTGCCAGCAGCCCGGACAGGGACCGGACTGAAGCTTTCTTT.

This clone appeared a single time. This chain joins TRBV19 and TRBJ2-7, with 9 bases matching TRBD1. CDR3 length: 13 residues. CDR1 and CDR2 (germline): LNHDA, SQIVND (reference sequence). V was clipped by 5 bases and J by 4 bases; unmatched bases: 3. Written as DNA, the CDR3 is TGTGCCAGTAGTCGGGACAGGGAATACGAGCAGTACTTC. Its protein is CASSRDREYEQYF.

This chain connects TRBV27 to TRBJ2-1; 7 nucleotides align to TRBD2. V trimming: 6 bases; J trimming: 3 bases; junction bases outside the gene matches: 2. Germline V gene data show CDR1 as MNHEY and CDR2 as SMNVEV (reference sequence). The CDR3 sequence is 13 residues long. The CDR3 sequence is CASSGTNYNEQFF. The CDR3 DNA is TGTGCCAGCAGCGGGACTAACTACAATGAGCAGTTCTTC.

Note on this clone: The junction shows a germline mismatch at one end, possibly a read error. As DNA, the CDR3 is TGTGCCAGTTCCGGTACTAGCGGAATGAACTCGGTCTTC. Protein product: CASSGTSGMNSVF. The chain employs TRBV6-5 and TRBJ2-1, with 8 nucleotides matching TRBD2. CDR1 and CDR2 from the germline V gene are MNHEY and SVGAGI. This CDR3 has 13 residues.

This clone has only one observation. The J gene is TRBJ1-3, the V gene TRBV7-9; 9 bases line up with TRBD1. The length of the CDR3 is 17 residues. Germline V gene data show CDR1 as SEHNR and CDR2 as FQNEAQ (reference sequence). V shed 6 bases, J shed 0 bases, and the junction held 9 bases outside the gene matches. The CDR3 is CASRSTGTGSSGNTIYF. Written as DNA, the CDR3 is TGTGCCAGCAGATCTACCGGGACAGGGAGCTCTGGAAACACCATATATTTT.

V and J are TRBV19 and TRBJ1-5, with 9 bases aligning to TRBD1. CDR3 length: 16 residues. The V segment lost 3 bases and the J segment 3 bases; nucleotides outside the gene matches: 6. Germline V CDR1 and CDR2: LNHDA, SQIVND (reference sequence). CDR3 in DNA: TGTGCCAGTAGTATCTCGGACAGGGGTGTCAATCAGCCCCAGCATTTT. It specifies CASSISDRGVNQPQHF.

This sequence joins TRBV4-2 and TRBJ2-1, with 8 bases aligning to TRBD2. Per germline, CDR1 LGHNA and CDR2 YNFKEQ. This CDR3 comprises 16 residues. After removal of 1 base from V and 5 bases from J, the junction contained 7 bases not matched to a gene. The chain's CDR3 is CASSQATGTSNNEQFF. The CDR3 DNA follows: TGTGCCAGCAGCCAAGCGACCGGGACTAGTAACAATGAGCAGTTCTTC.

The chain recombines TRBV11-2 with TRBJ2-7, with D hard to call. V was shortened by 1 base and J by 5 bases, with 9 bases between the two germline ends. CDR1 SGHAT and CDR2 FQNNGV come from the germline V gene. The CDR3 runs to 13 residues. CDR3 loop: CASSLGGTDEQYF. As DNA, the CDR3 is TGTGCCAGCAGCTTAGGCGGAACCGACGAGCAGTACTTC.

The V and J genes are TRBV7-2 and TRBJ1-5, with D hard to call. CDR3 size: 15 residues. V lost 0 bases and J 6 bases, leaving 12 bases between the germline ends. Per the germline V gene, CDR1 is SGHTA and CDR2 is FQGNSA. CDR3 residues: CASSLAYGYAQPQHF. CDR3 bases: TGTGCCAGCAGCTTAGCATACGGGTACGCTCAGCCCCAGCATTTT.

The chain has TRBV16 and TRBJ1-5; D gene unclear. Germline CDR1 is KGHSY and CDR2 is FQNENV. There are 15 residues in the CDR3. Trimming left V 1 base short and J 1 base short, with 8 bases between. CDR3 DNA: TGTGCCAGCAGCCAATTCGGAGCAAGCAATCAGCCCCAGCATTTT. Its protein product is CASSQFGASNQPQHF.

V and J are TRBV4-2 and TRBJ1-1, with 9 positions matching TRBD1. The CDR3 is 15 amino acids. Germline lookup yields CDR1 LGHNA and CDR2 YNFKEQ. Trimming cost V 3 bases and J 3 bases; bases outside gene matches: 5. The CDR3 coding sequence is TGTGCCAGCAGCCATCCGGACAGGGGCGACACTGAAGCTTTCTTT. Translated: CASSHPDRGDTEAFF.

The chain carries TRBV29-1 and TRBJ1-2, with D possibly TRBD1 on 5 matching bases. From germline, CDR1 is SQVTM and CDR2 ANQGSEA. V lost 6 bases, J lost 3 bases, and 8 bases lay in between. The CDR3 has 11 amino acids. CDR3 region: CSVVGDYGYTF. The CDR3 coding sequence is TGCAGCGTCGTAGGGGACTATGGCTACACCTTC.